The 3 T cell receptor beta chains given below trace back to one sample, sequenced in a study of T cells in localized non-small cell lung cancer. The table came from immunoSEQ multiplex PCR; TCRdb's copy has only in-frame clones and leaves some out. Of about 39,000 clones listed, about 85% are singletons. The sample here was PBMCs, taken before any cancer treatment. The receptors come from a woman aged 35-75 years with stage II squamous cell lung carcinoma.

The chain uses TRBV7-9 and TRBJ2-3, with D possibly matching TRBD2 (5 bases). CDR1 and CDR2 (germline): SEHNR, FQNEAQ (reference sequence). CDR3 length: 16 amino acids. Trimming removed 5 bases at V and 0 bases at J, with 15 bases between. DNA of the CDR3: TGTGCCAGCAGCGCCCCGAGCGGCCCTAGCACAGATACGCAGTATTTT. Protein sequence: CASSAPSGPSTDTQYF.

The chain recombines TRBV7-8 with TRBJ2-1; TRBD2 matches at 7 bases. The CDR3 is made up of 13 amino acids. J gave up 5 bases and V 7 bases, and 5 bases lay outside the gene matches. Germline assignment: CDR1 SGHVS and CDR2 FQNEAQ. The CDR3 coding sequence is TGTGCCAGCAAACTACGGGGGGACAATGAGCAGTTCTTC. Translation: CASKLRGDNEQFF.

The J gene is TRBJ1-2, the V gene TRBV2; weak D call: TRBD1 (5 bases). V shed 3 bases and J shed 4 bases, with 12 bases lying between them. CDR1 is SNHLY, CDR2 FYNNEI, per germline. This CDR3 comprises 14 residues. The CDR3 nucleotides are TGTGCCAGCAGTGAGACAGTCAGTAGCTATGGCTACACCTTC. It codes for CASSETVSSYGYTF.